This T cell receptor beta chain was captured in a study of radiation and T cells in renal cell carcinoma. Study-level background: Nephrectomy followed 15 Gy stereotactic body radiation by 4 weeks. General observations from the study: Top tumor clonotypes rose in blood 2 weeks post-radiation, then contracted.

Time point given: blood 2 weeks post-SBRT. Stated treatment: 15 Gy SBRT to primary tumor, nephrectomy 4 weeks later. After SBRT, blood was collected at 2 and 4 weeks, plus baseline. Clear cell pathology was present in this patient's renal cell carcinoma. The V and J ends lost 0 bases and 11 bases respectively, with 7 bases between them. CDR3 length: 12 residues. Germline lookup yields CDR1 LNHNV and CDR2 YYDKDF (reference sequence). Points on this clone: What it recognizes is unknown.

TCRdb's table, derived via immunoSEQ multiplex PCR, lists solely in-frame clones and lacks some. The sample consists of some 75,000 clones, 82% of them appearing once. The clonotype was recovered from a man in his sixties with renal cell carcinoma. Sequencing used blood, obtained from a patient whose treatment included radiotherapy and nephrectomy. V usage is TRBV15 and J usage is TRBJ1-4; no firm D call. CDR3 DNA sequence: TGTGCCACCAGCAGAGATCACACCAAACTGTTTTTT. Its translation: CATSRDHTKLFF.